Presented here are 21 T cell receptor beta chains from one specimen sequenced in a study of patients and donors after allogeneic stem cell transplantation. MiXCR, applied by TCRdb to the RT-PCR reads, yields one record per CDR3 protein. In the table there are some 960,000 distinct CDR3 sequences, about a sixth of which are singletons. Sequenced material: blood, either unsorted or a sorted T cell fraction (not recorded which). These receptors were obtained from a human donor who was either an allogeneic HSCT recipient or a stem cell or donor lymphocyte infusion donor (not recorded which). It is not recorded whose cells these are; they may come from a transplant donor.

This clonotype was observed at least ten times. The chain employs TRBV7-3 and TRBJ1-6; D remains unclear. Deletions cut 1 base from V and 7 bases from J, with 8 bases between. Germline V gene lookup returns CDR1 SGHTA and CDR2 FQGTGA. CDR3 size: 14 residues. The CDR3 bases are TGTGCCAGCAGCTTAAACGTCAACAATTCACCCCTCCACTTT. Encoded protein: CASSLNVNNSPLHF.

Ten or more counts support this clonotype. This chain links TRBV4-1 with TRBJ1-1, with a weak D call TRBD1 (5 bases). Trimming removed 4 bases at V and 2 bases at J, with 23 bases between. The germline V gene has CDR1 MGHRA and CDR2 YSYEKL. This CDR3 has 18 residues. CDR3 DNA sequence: TGCGCCAGCAGCCCGCATCCCGGAGCAGGGCCGCATAACACTGAAGCTTTCTTT. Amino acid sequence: CASSPHPGAGPHNTEAFF.

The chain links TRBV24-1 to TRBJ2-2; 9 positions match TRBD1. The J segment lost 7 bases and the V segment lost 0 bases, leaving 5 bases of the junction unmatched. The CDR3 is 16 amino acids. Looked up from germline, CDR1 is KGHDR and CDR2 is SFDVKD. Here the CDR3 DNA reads TGTGCCACCAGTGATTTGGGGACAGGGAAGGACGGGGAGCTGTTTTTT. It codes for CATSDLGTGKDGELFF.

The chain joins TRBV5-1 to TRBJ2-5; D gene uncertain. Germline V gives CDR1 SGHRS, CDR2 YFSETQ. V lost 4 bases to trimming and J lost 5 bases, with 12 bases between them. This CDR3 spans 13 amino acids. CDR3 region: CASSPGPRETQYF. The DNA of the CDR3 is TGCGCCAGCAGCCCCGGACCTAGGGAGACCCAGTACTTC.

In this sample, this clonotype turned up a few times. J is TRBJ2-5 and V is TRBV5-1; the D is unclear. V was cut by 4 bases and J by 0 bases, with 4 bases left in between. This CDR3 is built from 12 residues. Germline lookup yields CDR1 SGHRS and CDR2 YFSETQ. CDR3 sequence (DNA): TGCGCCAGCAGCGCGAACCAAGAGACCCAGTACTTC. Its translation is CASSANQETQYF.

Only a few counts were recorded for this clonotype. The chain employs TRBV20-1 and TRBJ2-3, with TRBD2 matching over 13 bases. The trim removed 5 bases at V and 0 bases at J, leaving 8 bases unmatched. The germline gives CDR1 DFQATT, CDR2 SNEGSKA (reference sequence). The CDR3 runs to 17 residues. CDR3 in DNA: TGCAGTGCTGGGGGGACTAGCGGGGAAGCTAGCACAGATACGCAGTATTTT. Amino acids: CSAGGTSGEASTDTQYF.

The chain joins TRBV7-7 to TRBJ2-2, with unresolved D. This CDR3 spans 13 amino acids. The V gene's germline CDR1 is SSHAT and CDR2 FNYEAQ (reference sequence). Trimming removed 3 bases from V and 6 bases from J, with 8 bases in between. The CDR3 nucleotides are TGTGCCAGCAGCTTCCTAGTTTCCGGGGAGCTGTTTTTT. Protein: CASSFLVSGELFF.

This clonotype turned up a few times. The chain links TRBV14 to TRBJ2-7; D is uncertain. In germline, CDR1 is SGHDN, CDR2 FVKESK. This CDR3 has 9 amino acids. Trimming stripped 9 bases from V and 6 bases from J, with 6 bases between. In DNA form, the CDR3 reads TGTGCCAGTTTAGGCGAGCAGTACTTC. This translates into CASLGEQYF. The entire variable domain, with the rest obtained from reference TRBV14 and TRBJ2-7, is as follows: EAGVTQFPSHSVIEKGQTVTLRCDPISGHDNLYWYRRVMGKEIKFLLHFVKESKQDESGMPNNRFLAERTGGTYSTLKVQPAELEDSGVYFCASLGEQYFGPGTRLTVT.

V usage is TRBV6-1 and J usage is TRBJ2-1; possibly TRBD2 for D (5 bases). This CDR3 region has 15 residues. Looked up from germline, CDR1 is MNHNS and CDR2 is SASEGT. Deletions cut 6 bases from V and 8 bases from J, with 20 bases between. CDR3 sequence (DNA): TGTGCCAGCAGCCCCCGAGGCTTTGGGGAGCATGAGCAGTTCTTC. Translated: CASSPRGFGEHEQFF.

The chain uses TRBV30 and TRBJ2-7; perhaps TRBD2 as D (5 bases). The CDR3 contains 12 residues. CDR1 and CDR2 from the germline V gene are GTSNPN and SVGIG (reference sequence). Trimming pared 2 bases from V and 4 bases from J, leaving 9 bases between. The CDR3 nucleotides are TGTGCCTGGAGTCCCGGGGTTTACGAGCAGTACTTC. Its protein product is CAWSPGVYEQYF.

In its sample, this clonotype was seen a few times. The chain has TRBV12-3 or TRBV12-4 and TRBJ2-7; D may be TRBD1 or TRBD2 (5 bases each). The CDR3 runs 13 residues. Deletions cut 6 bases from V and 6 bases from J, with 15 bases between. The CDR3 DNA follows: TGTGCCAGCAGCCGACCGCTTGGGGGCGAGCAGTACTTC. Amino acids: CASSRPLGGEQYF.

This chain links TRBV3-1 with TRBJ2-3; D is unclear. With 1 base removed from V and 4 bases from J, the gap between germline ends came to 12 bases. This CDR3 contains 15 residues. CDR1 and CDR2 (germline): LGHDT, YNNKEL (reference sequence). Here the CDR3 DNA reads TGTGCCAGCAGCCAAGGTTTGGCGTACCCAGATACGCAGTATTTT. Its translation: CASSQGLAYPDTQYF.

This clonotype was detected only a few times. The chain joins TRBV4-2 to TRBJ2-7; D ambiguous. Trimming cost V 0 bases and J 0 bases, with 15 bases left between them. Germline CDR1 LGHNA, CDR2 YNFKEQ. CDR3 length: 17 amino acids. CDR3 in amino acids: CASSQDGQVLSSYEQYF. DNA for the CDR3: TGTGCCAGCAGCCAAGATGGGCAGGTCCTTTCCTCCTACGAGCAGTACTTC.

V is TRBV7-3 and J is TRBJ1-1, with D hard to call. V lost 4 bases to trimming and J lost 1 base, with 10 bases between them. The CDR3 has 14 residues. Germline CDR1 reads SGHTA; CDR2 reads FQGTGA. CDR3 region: CASSSDGRNTEAFF. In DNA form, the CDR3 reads TGTGCCAGCAGCTCCGACGGGAGGAACACTGAAGCTTTCTTT.

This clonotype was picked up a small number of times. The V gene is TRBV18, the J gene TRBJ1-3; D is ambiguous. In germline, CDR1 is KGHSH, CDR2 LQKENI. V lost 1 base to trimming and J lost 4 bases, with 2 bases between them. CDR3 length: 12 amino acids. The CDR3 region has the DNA TGTGCCAGCTCACCACAGGGAAACACCATATATTTT. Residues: CASSPQGNTIYF.

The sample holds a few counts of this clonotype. CDR3 protein: CATEGTSGRHNEQFF. CDR3 DNA sequence: TGTGCCACCGAGGGGACTAGCGGGAGACACAATGAGCAGTTCTTC. The chain combines TRBV24-1 with TRBJ2-1; 14 nucleotides match TRBD2. This CDR3 contains 15 residues. V shed 9 bases and J 5 bases; nucleotides not matched to a gene: 5. In germline, CDR1 is KGHDR, CDR2 SFDVKD.

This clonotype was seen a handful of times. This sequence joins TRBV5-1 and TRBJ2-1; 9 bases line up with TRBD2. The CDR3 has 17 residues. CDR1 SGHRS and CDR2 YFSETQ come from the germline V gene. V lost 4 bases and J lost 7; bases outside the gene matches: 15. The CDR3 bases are TGCGCCAGCAGCCAGTGGAGGGGGGGACTAGCAACGAATGAGCAGTTCTTC. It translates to CASSQWRGGLATNEQFF.

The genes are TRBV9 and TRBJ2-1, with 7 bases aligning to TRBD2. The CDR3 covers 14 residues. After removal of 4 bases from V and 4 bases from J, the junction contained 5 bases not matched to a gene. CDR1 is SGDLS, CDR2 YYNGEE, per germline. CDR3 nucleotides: TGTGCCAGCAGCCTAGGACTAGGATACAATGAGCAGTTCTTC. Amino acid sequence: CASSLGLGYNEQFF.

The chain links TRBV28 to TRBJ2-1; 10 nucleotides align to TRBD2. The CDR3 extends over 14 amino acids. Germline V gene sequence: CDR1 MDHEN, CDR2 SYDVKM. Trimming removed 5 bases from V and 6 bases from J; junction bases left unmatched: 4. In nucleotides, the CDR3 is TGTGCCAGCAGTAGGACTAGCGGCGCCAATGAGCAGTTCTTC. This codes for CASSRTSGANEQFF. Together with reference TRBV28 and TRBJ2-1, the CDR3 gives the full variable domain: DVKVTQSSRYLVKRTGEKVFLECVQDMDHENMFWYRQDPGLGLRLIYFSYDVKMKEKGDIPEGYSVSREKKERFSLILESASTNQTSMYLCASSRTSGANEQFFGPGTRLTVL.

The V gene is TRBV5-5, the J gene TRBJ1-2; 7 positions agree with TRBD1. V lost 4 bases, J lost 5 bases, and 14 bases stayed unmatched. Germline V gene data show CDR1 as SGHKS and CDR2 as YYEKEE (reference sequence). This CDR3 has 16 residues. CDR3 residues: CASSILTGTDTYGYTF. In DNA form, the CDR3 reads TGTGCCAGCAGCATCTTAACCGGGACAGATACATATGGCTACACCTTC. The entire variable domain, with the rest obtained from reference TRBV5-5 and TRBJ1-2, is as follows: DAGVTQSPTHLIKTRGQQVTLRCSPISGHKSVSWYQQVLGQGPQFIFQYYEKEERGRGNFPDRFSARQFPNYSSELNVNALLLGDSALYLCASSILTGTDTYGYTFGSGTRLTVV.

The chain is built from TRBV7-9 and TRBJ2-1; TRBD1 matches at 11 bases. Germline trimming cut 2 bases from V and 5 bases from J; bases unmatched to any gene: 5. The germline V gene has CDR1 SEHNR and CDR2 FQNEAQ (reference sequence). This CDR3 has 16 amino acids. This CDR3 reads CASSLSPGQGDNEQFF. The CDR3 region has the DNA TGTGCCAGCAGCTTAAGCCCGGGACAGGGGGACAATGAGCAGTTCTTC.